This T cell receptor beta chain originates from a study of blood T cell repertoires in COVID-19. The overall study: Both acute and convalescent COVID-19 samples were obtained from the United States, Italy and Spain. Sample material is recorded as cDNA or gDNA derived from T cells, B-cell-depleted T cells, or PBMCs.

The CDR3 runs to 23 residues. The V gene lost 4 bases and the J gene lost 3 bases, with 36 bases spanning the gap. Germline V CDR1 and CDR2: KGHDR, SFDVKD. Original methodology: The authors estimated nucleated cell counts from reference gene primer amplification. Libraries were prepared by immunoSEQ multiplex PCR; TCRdb keeps only in-frame clonotypes and omits some of them. Clone size and the V and J calls come from that table; the DNA yielded D and trimming. Of more than 200,000 clones detected, about nine tenths appear once; the ten largest clones hold more than 5.5%. The clonotype comes from a man older than 75 with acute or convalescent COVID-19. The sample was peripheral blood. This rearrangement joins TRBV24-1 to TRBJ2-4; perhaps TRBD2 as D (6 bases). CDR3 nucleotides: TGTGCCACCAGTGAATACACTAGTCGGGAGAGGTCCGCCCGGAGGGGCGGCAAAAACATTCAGTACTTC. It codes for CATSEYTSRERSARRGGKNIQYF.